This T cell receptor beta chain was captured by sequencing in a study of T cell repertoires in cytomegalovirus infection. Study as a whole: Newly reported HLA-C-restricted and thoroughly characterized HLA-B-restricted CMV epitopes were employed. The public TCR beta signatures pointed to both CMV infection and matching HLA type.

Study findings and constraints: Summed public TCR beta family frequency identified CMV carriers bearing the relevant HLA. In two of eight donors, the top clonotype was HLA-C-restricted CMV-specific.

In regard to this clonotype: What it recognizes is unknown.

TCRdb ran MiXCR on the reads and lists one entry per CDR3 protein. Counted here are hundreds of thousands of distinct CDR3 sequences, roughly 46% occurring once; the ten biggest clones make up approximately 40%. The ends were cut back, 0 bases at V and 4 bases at J, with 7 bases in the middle. The germline CDR1 and CDR2 sequences are SGHTA and FQGNSA. The CDR3 loop spans 14 amino acids. The TCR originated in a human donor in good health (CMV status not recorded). Some clones in this sample may be carry-over from other donors' samples. The chain is built from TRBV7-2 and TRBJ1-3, with D uncertain. The source material was cultured PBMCs, sampled from culture after CMV antigen stimulation. CDR3: CASSLASGGNTIYF. The CDR3 DNA reads TGTGCCAGCAGCTTAGCCAGCGGAGGAAACACCATATATTTT.